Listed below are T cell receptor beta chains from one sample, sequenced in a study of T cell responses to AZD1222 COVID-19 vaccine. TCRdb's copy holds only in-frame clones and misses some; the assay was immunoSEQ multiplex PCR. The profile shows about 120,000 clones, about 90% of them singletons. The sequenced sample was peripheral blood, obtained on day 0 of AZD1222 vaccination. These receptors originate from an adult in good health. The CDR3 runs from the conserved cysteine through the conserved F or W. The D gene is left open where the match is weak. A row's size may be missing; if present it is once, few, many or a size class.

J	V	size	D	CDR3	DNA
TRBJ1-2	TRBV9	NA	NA	CASSVSDYGYTF	TGTGCCAGCAGCGTATCGGACTATGGCTACACCTTC
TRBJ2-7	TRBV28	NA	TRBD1	CASSIFGTGGYEQYF	TGTGCCAGCAGTATCTTCGGGACAGGGGGGTACGAGCAGTACTTC
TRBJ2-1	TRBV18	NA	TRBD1	CASSPVRTGGNEQFF	TGTGCCAGCTCACCCGTAAGGACAGGGGGGAATGAGCAGTTCTTC
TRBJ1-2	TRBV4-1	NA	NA	CASSQAVSNYGYTF	TGCGCCAGCAGCCAAGCGGTTTCCAACTATGGCTACACCTTC
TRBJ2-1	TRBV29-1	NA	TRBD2	CSVGGLADYNEQFF	TGCAGCGTGGGGGGACTAGCGGATTACAATGAGCAGTTCTTC
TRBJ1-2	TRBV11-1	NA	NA	CASSPTEPASTF	TGTGCCAGCAGCCCCACAGAGCCGGCTAGTACCTTC
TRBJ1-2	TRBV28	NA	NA	CASSLNGGGDGYTF	TGTGCCAGCAGCCTAAACGGGGGGGGCGATGGCTACACCTTC
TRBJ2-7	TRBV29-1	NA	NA	CSVVQGISYEQYF	TGCAGCGTTGTGCAGGGCATCTCCTACGAGCAGTACTTC
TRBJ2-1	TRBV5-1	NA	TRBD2	CASSSPLAPYEQFF	TGCGCCAGCAGCTCCCCACTAGCGCCTTATGAGCAGTTCTTC
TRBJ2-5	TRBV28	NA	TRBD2	CASKGRGGRETQYF	TGTGCCAGCAAAGGACGGGGGGGCCGCGAGACCCAGTACTTC
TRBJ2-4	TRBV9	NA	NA	CASSVGGSGNIQYF	TGTGCCAGCAGCGTAGGGGGGTCCGGAAACATTCAGTACTTC
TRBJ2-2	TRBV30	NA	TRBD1	CAWEQGANTGELFF	TGTGCCTGGGAACAGGGGGCAAACACCGGGGAGCTGTTTTTT
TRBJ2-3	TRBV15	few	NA	CATKDSPDTQYF	TGTGCCACCAAGGACAGCCCAGATACGCAGTATTTT
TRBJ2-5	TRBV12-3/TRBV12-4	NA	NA	CASSLGGWETQYF	TGTGCCAGCAGTTTAGGGGGCTGGGAGACCCAGTACTTC
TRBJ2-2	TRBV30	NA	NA	CAWSPRGELFF	TGTGCCTGGAGCCCTCGGGGGGAGCTGTTTTTT
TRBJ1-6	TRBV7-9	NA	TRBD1	CASSLTDRGNSPLHF	TGTGCCAGCAGCTTAACGGACAGGGGTAATTCACCCCTCCACTTT
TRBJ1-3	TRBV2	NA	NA	CASGVLRSSGNTIYF	TGTGCCAGCGGCGTTCTCCGGAGCTCTGGAAACACCATATATTTT
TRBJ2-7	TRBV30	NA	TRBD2	CAWSPISGRSYEQYF	TGTGCCTGGAGTCCGATTAGCGGGAGGTCCTACGAGCAGTACTTC
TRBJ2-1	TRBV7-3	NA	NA	CASSQYLGEQFF	TGTGCCAGCAGCCAGTACTTGGGTGAGCAGTTCTTC
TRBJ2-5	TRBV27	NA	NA	CASSLGEETQYF	TGTGCCAGCAGCTTGGGGGAAGAGACCCAGTACTTC
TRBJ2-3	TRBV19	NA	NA	CASSIGFLEYTQYF	TGTGCCAGTAGTATAGGATTCTTGGAATATACGCAGTATTTT
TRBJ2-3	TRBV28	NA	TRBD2	CASSPWEGREYYHTDTQYF	TGTGCCAGCAGTCCCTGGGAGGGGCGGGAGTATTACCACACAGATACGCAGTATTTT
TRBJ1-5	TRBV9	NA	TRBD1	CASSARDRLMEPQHF	TGTGCCAGCAGCGCCCGGGACAGGTTAATGGAGCCCCAGCATTTT
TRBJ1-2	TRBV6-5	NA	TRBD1	CASSWDRDSLFYGYTF	TGTGCCAGCAGTTGGGACAGGGACAGCCTTTTCTATGGCTACACCTTC
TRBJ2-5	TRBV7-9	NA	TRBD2	CASSYLAGADETQYF	TGTGCCAGCAGCTACCTAGCGGGAGCGGACGAGACCCAGTACTTC
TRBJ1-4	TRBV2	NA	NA	CASRAAEKLFF	TGTGCCAGCAGAGCCGCGGAAAAACTGTTTTTT
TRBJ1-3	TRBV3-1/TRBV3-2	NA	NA	CASSQEMSIYF	TGTGCCAGCAGCCAGGAAATGTCCATATATTTT
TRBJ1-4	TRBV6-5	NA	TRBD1	CASSPGTGGGKLFF	TGTGCCAGCAGCCCCGGGACAGGGGGTGGAAAACTGTTTTTT
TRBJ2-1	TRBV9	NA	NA	CASSVGVYNEQFF	TGTGCCAGCAGCGTAGGCGTCTACAATGAGCAGTTCTTC
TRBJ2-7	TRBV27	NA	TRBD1	CASSLLGQEHYEQYF	TGTGCCAGCAGTTTACTGGGACAGGAGCACTACGAGCAGTACTTC
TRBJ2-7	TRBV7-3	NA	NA	CASSSTGNEQYF	TGTGCCAGCAGCTCTACAGGGAACGAGCAGTACTTC
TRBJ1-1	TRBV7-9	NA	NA	CASSLKRTVAFF	TGTGCCAGCAGCTTAAAACGGACAGTGGCTTTCTTT
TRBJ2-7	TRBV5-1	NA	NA	CASSLREWDEQYF	TGCGCCAGCAGCCTCCGTGAGTGGGACGAGCAGTACTTC
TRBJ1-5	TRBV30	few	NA	CARENQPQHF	TGTGCCCGGGAAAATCAGCCCCAGCATTTT
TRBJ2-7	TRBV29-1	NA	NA	CSVEGKSSYEQYF	TGCAGCGTTGAGGGCAAAAGCTCCTACGAGCAGTACTTC
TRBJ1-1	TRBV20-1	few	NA	CSARTVGGAFF	TGCAGTGCTAGGACGGTCGGGGGAGCTTTCTTT
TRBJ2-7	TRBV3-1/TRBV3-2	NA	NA	CASSQGAGGTAGAFYEQYF	TGTGCCAGCAGCCAAGGTGCAGGGGGGACCGCGGGGGCTTTCTACGAGCAGTACTTC
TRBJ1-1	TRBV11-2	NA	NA	CASSLEVPEAFF	TGTGCCAGCAGCTTAGAAGTTCCTGAAGCTTTCTTT
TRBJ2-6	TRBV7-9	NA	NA	CASSLGLTGANVLTF	TGTGCCAGCAGCTTAGGACTGACTGGGGCCAACGTCCTGACTTTC
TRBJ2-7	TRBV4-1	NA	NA	CASSHTSIRTEAYEQYF	TGCGCCAGCAGCCATACCTCTATCAGGACCGAAGCCTACGAGCAGTACTTC
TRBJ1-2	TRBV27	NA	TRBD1	CASSRQGGDYGYTF	TGTGCCAGCAGCCGACAGGGCGGGGACTATGGCTACACCTTC
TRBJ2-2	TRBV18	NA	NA	CASSPIGQEITGELFF	TGTGCCAGCTCACCGATTGGGCAGGAGATCACCGGGGAGCTGTTTTTT
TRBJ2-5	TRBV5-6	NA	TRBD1	CASHAADRGRETQYF	TGTGCCAGTCATGCAGCAGACAGGGGGCGTGAGACCCAGTACTTC
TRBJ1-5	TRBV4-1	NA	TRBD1	CASSHEDRGLSNQPQHF	TGCGCCAGCAGCCATGAGGACAGGGGGCTCAGCAATCAGCCCCAGCATTTT
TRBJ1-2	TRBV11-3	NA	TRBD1	CASSQGQGNFHGYTF	TGTGCCAGCAGCCAGGGACAGGGGAACTTCCATGGCTACACCTTC
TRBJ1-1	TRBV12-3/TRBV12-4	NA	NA	CASMDTMNTEAFF	TGTGCCAGCATGGATACAATGAACACTGAAGCTTTCTTT